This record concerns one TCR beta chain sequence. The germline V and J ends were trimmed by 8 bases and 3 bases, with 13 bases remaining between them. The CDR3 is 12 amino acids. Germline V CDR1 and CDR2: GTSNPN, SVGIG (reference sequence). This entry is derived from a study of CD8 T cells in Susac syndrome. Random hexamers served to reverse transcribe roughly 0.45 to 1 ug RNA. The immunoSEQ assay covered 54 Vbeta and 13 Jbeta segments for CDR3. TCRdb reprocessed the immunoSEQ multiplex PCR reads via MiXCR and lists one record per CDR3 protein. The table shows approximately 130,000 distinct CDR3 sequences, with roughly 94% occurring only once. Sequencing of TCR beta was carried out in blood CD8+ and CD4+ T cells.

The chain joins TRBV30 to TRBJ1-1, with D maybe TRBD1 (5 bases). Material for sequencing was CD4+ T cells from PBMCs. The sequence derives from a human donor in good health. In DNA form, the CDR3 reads TGTGCCAGTGATTTGGGGGACACTGAAGCTTTCTTT. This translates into CASDLGDTEAFF. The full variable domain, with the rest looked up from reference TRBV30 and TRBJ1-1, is SQTIHQWPATLVQPVGSPLSLECTVEGTSNPNLYWYRQAAGRGLQLLFYSVGIGQISSEVPQNLSASRPQDRQFILSSKKLLLSDSGFYLCASDLGDTEAFFGQGTRLTVV.